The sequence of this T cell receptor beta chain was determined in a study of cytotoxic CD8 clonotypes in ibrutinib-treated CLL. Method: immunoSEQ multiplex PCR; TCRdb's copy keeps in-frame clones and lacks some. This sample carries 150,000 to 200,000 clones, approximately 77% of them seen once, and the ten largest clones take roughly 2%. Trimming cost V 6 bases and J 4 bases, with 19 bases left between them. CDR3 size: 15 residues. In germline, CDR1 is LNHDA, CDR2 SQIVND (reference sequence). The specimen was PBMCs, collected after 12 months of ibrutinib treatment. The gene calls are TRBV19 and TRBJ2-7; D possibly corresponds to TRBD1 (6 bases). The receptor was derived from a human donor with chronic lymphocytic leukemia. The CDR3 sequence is CASSALSGGEYEQYF. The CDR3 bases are TGTGCCAGTAGCGCCCTTTCTGGGGGCGAATACGAGCAGTACTTC.